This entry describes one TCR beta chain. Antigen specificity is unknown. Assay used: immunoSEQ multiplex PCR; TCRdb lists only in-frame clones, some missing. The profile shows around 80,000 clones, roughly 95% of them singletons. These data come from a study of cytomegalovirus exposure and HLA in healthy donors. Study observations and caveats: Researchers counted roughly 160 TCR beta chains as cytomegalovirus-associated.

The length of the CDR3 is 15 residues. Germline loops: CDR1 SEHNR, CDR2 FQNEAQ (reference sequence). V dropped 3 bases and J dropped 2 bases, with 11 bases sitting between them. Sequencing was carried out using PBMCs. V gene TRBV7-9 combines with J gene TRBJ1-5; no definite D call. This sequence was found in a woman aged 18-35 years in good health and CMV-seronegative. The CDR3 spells CASSFTTSGNQPQHF. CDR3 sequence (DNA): TGTGCCAGCAGCTTTACCACTTCGGGCAATCAGCCCCAGCATTTT.